These T cell receptor beta chains were read from a single sample in a study of PD-1 blockade in classical Hodgkin lymphoma. Measured with immunoSEQ multiplex PCR; TCRdb has only the in-frame clones, and not every one. Among roughly 40,000 clones listed, 78% were seen once. This sample comprised peripheral blood mononuclear cells (PBMCs), obtained before the fourth cycle of nivolumab. These receptors all stem from a human donor with classical Hodgkin lymphoma. Both conserved end residues are part of each CDR3. The order of the fields is clone size, V gene, J gene, D gene, CDR3 protein, CDR3 DNA. The D gene is left open where the match is weak. Size values are once, few and many counts, or a class for expanded clones, and some rows have none.

clone_size: NA; v_call: TRBV2; j_call: TRBJ1-2; d_call: NA; cdr3_aa: CASSDGRVRAGAYGYTF; cdr3_nt: TGTGCCAGCAGTGACGGCAGGGTCCGTGCCGGGGCCTATGGCTACACCTTC
clone_size: NA; v_call: TRBV30; j_call: TRBJ2-3; d_call: TRBD2; cdr3_aa: CACTGGSTDTQYF; cdr3_nt: TGTGCCTGCACGGGGGGGAGCACAGATACGCAGTATTTT
clone_size: NA; v_call: TRBV7-9; j_call: TRBJ2-2; d_call: TRBD1; cdr3_aa: CASSPTGVTGELFF; cdr3_nt: TGTGCCAGCAGTCCAACAGGGGTCACCGGGGAGCTGTTTTTT
clone_size: few; v_call: TRBV9; j_call: TRBJ1-4; d_call: NA; cdr3_aa: CASSVAGGATNEKLFF; cdr3_nt: TGTGCCAGCAGCGTAGCTGGGGGGGCAACTAATGAAAAACTGTTTTTT
clone_size: NA; v_call: TRBV10-3; j_call: TRBJ1-2; d_call: NA; cdr3_aa: CAISGQTTNYGYTF; cdr3_nt: TGTGCCATCAGTGGGCAAACGACTAACTATGGCTACACCTTC
clone_size: NA; v_call: TRBV4-3; j_call: TRBJ1-5; d_call: NA; cdr3_aa: CASSQGEGGQPQHF; cdr3_nt: TGCGCCAGCAGCCAAGGAGAGGGAGGTCAGCCCCAGCATTTT
clone_size: NA; v_call: TRBV6-6; j_call: TRBJ2-4; d_call: TRBD1; cdr3_aa: CASSYQGAQYF; cdr3_nt: TGTGCCAGCAGTTACCAGGGGGCGCAGTACTTC
clone_size: NA; v_call: TRBV9; j_call: TRBJ2-3; d_call: TRBD2; cdr3_aa: CASSVGLAGGPTDTQYF; cdr3_nt: TGTGCCAGCAGCGTAGGCCTAGCGGGGGGTCCCACAGATACGCAGTATTTT
clone_size: NA; v_call: TRBV11-1; j_call: TRBJ1-2; d_call: TRBD1; cdr3_aa: CASRLFPGGSYGYTF; cdr3_nt: TGTGCCAGCCGCCTTTTTCCAGGGGGCTCCTATGGCTACACCTTC
clone_size: NA; v_call: TRBV2; j_call: TRBJ2-4; d_call: NA; cdr3_aa: CASSEGTWDWYF; cdr3_nt: TGTGCCAGCAGCGAGGGGACTTGGGATTGGTACTTC